These T cell receptor beta chains were read from a single sample in a study of blood T cell repertoires in COVID-19. Profiled with immunoSEQ multiplex PCR; TCRdb holds only in-frame clones, not every one. This table holds approximately 180,000 clones, 87% found once. What was sequenced was peripheral blood. These receptors came from a man aged 40-55 years with active or convalescent COVID-19. The conserved cysteine and the conserved F or W are not part of the CDR3 here. Some rows have no size entry. The others give once, few or many, or a class for an expanded clone.

TRBV4-1 | NA | ASSQSQGALTGELF
TRBV2 | NA | ASSVSVYAYEQY
TRBV2 | NA | ASSDLEGGEQY
TRBV4-3 | NA | ASSPTGEDNQPQH
TRBV4-1 | NA | ASSPWTNDYQPQH
TRBV11-3 | NA | ASSWGQSETQY
TRBV5-4 | once | ASSPGTGSQLDTQY
TRBV4-1 | NA | ASSQRGAGDLIHEQF
TRBV6-6 | NA | ASSFLGGMNTEAF
TRBV4-2 | NA | ASSPVGTSPDTQY
TRBV4-1 | NA | ASSQEAGKFGYT
TRBV13 | NA | ASSGAGLTGSPLH
TRBV4-1 | NA | ASNQPAFSSQLGVRSYNEQF
TRBV6-2/TRBV6-3 | NA | ASSYSNRGTEAF
TRBV4-3 | NA | ASSQSGGQGHQPQH
TRBV6-5 | once | ASSRGQGYEQY
TRBV19 | NA | ASSLGASNQPQH
TRBV7-2 | NA | ASSSGFGQPQH
TRBV5-4 | NA | ASSLFGMNTEAF
TRBV24-1 | NA | ATSDSRLAGGEETQY
TRBV30 | NA | AWTRQGVSEQY
TRBV24-1 | NA | ATSDSFQQY
TRBV28 | NA | ASSLGAGNYGYT
TRBV5-4 | NA | ASSLVKSSYNEQF
TRBV7-8 | NA | ASSLRGGGALVTDTQY
TRBV30 | NA | AWRLKGQETQY
TRBV5-1 | once | ASTLWTSGGNEQF
TRBV19 | NA | ASRASGGPYEQY
TRBV7-8 | few | ASSPKAGQGNYEQY
TRBV29-1 | NA | SVAWQGGNTIY
TRBV10-3 | once | AIRTGEQEKLF
TRBV7-2 | NA | ASSLRAGSMDTEAF
TRBV28 | NA | ASTLGTSGLNEQF
TRBV4-1 | few | ASSQDALQGHQPQH
TRBV5-1 | NA | ASSLASTGETQY
TRBV7-6 | once | ASSHPLSGNEQF
TRBV19 | NA | ASTKNSGNTIY
TRBV6-5 | NA | ASSRGGGEGNTIY
TRBV28 | NA | ASSLGTGGRSPLH
TRBV7-6 | NA | ASSLKASPPYEQY
TRBV18 | NA | ASSPPSIGGDIQY
TRBV5-6 | NA | ASSRGASGEQY
TRBV4-2 | once | ASSQERSSRNTIY
TRBV14 | NA | ASSQVRGGEQY
TRBV28 | NA | ASSGQSSGTQY
TRBV6-5 | NA | ASSYSDSLNTEAF
TRBV3-1/TRBV3-2 | NA | ASSQPGGNSNEQF
TRBV28 | NA | ASSFYKWGGPRNQPQH
TRBV5-1 | NA | ASSSDRYNSPLH
TRBV5-6 | NA | ASSLEGGNSNQPQH
TRBV28 | NA | ASSTGTGYTIY
TRBV30 | NA | ACYPGVTGAGYT
TRBV7-6 | NA | ASSFMKTDPTGGWIQY
TRBV5-1 | NA | ASSSPGQLNTEAF